Following are 2 T cell receptor beta chains from one sample sequenced in a study of naive and memory T cell subsets. Study observations and caveats: Especially in CD8 cells, naive repertoires contained a few larger clonotypes, possibly CD45RA-re-expressing memory cells.

The beta constant-region primer was an equimolar mix of two oligonucleotides covering TRBC1 and TRBC2. Four rounds of PCR amplified the ligated cDNA using nested alpha and beta constant-region primers plus SP2. Via MiXCR, TCRdb re-called the UMI-ligation and nested PCR reads, giving one row per CDR3 protein. This table has roughly 83,000 distinct CDR3 sequences, roughly 10% appearing once. No antigen has been assigned to these receptors. Sequences were obtained from naive CD4+ T cells from blood. All receptors derive from a human donor in good health.

The J gene is TRBJ2-1, the V gene TRBV4-3, with unresolved D. CDR3 length equals 18 residues. V was clipped by 4 bases and J by 0 bases, with 19 bases between them. Germline CDR1 reads LGHNA; CDR2 reads YSLEER. The CDR3 here is CASSRKSPGQSSYNEQFF. CDR3 nucleotides: TGCGCCAGCAGCCGCAAATCACCCGGGCAAAGCTCCTACAATGAGCAGTTCTTC.

In this sample, this clonotype turned up a few times. The CDR3 coding sequence is TGCAGTGCTAGTGAACAGGGGCGTCAGTACAATGAGCAGTTCTTC. It specifies CSASEQGRQYNEQFF. The gene calls are TRBV20-1 and TRBJ2-1, with TRBD1 identical over 7 bases. The CDR3 spans 15 residues. Germline V gene lookup returns CDR1 DFQATT and CDR2 SNEGSKA (reference sequence). Trimming removed 3 bases from V and 4 bases from J; junction bases left unmatched: 9.